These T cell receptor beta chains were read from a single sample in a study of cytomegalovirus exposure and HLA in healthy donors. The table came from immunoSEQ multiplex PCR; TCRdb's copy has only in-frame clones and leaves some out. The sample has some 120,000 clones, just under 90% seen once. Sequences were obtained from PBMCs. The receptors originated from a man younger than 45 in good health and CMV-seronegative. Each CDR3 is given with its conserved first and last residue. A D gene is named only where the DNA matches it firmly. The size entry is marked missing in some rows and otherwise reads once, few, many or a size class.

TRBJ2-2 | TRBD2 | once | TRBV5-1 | TGCGCCAGCAGTTCTAGCGGGGGGGCGAACACCGGGGAGCTGTTTTTT | CASSSSGGANTGELFF
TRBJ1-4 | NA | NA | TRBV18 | TGTGCCAGCTCATACAGGGATCCCCAAACTAATGAAAAACTGTTTTTT | CASSYRDPQTNEKLFF
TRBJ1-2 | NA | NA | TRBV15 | TGTGCCACCAGCAGAGATGGGGAGGAGGTTCGTGGCTACACCTTC | CATSRDGEEVRGYTF
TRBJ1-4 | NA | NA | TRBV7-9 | TGTGCCAGCGAAATGGGAGGGACTAATGAAAAACTGTTTTTT | CASEMGGTNEKLFF
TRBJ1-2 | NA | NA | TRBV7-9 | TGTGCCAGCAGCCAGGACAGCTATCTCTATGGCTACACCTTC | CASSQDSYLYGYTF
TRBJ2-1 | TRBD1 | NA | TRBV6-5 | TGTGCCAGCAGTTACGGACAGGAGTACAATGAGCAGTTCTTC | CASSYGQEYNEQFF
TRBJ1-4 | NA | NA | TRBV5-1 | TGCGCCAGCAGCTTTTGGGGGGCAACTAATGAAAAACTGTTTTTT | CASSFWGATNEKLFF
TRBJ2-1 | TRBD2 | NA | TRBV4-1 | TGCGCCAGCAGCCGCCTTAGCGGGACCTACAATGAGCAGTTCTTC | CASSRLSGTYNEQFF
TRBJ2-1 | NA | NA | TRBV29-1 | TGCAGCGTTGGCTGGGGACACACCTACAATGAGCAGTTCTTC | CSVGWGHTYNEQFF
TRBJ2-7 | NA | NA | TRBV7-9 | TGTGCCAGCAGTCCCACAGCCTCCTACGAGCAGTACTTC | CASSPTASYEQYF